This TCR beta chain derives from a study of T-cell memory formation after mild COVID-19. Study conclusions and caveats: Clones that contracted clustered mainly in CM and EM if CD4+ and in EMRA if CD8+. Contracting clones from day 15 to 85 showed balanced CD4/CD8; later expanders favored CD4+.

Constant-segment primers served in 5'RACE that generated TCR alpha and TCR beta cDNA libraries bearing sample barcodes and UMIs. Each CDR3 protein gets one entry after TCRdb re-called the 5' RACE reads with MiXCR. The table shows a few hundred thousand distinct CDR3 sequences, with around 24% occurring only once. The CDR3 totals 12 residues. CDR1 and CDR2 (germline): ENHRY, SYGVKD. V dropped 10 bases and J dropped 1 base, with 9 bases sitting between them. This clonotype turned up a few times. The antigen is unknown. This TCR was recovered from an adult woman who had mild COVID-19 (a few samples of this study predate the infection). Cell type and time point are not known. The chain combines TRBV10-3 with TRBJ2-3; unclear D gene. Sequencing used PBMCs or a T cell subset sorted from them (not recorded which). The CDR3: CATKYGTDTQYF. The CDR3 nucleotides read TGTGCCACTAAATACGGCACAGATACGCAGTATTTT.